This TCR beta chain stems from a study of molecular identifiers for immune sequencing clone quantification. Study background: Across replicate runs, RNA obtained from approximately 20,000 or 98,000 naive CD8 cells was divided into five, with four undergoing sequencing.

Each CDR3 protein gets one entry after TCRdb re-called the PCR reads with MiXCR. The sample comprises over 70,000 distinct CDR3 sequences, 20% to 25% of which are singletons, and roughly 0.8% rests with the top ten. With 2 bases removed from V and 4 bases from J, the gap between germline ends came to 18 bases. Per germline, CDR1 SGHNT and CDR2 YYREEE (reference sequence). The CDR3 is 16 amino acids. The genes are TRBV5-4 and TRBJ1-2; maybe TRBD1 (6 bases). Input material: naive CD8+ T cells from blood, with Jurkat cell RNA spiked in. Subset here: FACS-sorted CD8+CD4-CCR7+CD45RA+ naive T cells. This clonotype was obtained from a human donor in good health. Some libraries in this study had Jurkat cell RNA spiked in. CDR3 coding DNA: TGTGCCAGCAGCTTCCGCTTAGGGACACCAACCTATGGCTACACCTTC. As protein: CASSFRLGTPTYGYTF.